These 23 T cell receptor beta chains share one sample of origin, sequenced in a study of cytomegalovirus exposure and HLA in healthy donors. A multiplex PCR was run with 60 Vbeta primers and 13 Jbeta primers. Only in-frame clones appear in the TCRdb table, and some are missing; sequencing was by immunoSEQ multiplex PCR. The sample includes around 150,000 clones, roughly 78% seen only once; the top ten take approximately 3%. The sample comprised PBMCs. All receptors derive from a woman aged 35 to 49 in good health and CMV-seronegative.

This sequence joins TRBV6-1 and TRBJ2-1; TRBD2 aligns across 12 bases. Germline assignment: CDR1 MNHNS and CDR2 SASEGT. V lost 4 bases to trimming and J lost 4 bases; unmatched junction nucleotides: 2. The length of the CDR3 is 15 residues. Written as DNA, the CDR3 is TGTGCCAGCAGTGGTACTAGCGGGGGGTACAATGAGCAGTTCTTC. It yields the protein CASSGTSGGYNEQFF.

V usage is TRBV7-9 and J usage is TRBJ1-1; tentatively, D is TRBD1 (5 bases). V was clipped by 2 bases and J by 6 bases, with 16 bases between them. The V gene's germline CDR1 is SEHNR and CDR2 FQNEAQ (reference sequence). This CDR3 contains 15 residues. The CDR3 DNA reads TGTGCCAGCAGCTTAAATCAGGGATTCGGAGCTGAAGCTTTCTTT. Its translation: CASSLNQGFGAEAFF.

This chain links TRBV5-4 with TRBJ2-4, with TRBD1 matching 9 bases. Trimming cost V 3 bases and J 8 bases; bases outside gene matches: 9. The germline CDR1 and CDR2 sequences are SGHNT and YYREEE (reference sequence). The CDR3 has 15 residues. CDR3 in amino acids: CASSWGTGREDIQYF. In DNA, the CDR3 is TGTGCCAGCAGCTGGGGGACAGGGCGTGAGGACATTCAGTACTTC.

The V gene is TRBV7-9, the J gene TRBJ2-3, with TRBD2 identical over 7 bases. Germline-derived CDR1 and CDR2 are SEHNR and FQNEAQ (reference sequence). Trimming removed 1 base from V and 5 bases from J; junction bases left unmatched: 6. The CDR3 sequence is 15 residues long. CDR3 DNA: TGTGCCAGCAGCTTAGAGCTAGGGAGGGAAGATACGCAGTATTTT. It encodes CASSLELGREDTQYF.

The chain joins TRBV5-1 to TRBJ2-7, with D maybe TRBD2 (5 bases). Trimming removed 6 bases from V and 0 bases from J, with 16 bases in between. Germline V gene lookup returns CDR1 SGHRS and CDR2 YFSETQ. The length of the CDR3 is 15 residues. The CDR3: CASTPGSLSSYEQYF. The CDR3, as DNA: TGCGCCAGCACGCCGGGGAGTCTCAGCTCCTACGAGCAGTACTTC. The variable domain in full, with the rest retrieved from reference TRBV5-1 and TRBJ2-7, is KAGVTQTPRYLIKTRGQQVTLSCSPISGHRSVSWYQQTPGQGLQFLFEYFSETQRNKGNFPGRFSGRQFSNSRSEMNVSTLELGDSALYLCASTPGSLSSYEQYFGPGTRLTVT.

The CDR3 sequence is CASSLFQGAGYEQYF. The CDR3 DNA reads as TGTGCCAGCAGCTTGTTCCAGGGCGCAGGCTACGAGCAGTACTTC. V usage is TRBV5-4 and J usage is TRBJ2-5, with D possibly being TRBD1 (5 bases). The last part of the DNA fits TRBJ2-7 better; the J call may be wrong. The germline gives CDR1 SGHNT, CDR2 YYREEE (reference sequence). The CDR3 consists of 15 residues.

This clone has more than one count but fewer than ten. CDR3 sequence reads: CASSRGIPSTDTQYF. The DNA for the CDR3 is TGTGCCAGCAGTAGGGGGATCCCTAGCACAGATACGCAGTATTTT. The chain joins TRBV6-1 to TRBJ2-3, with D possibly TRBD1 on 6 matching bases. V was shortened by 5 bases and J by 0 bases, with 12 bases between the two germline ends. The CDR3 has 15 amino acids. In germline, CDR1 is MNHNS, CDR2 SASEGT.

The rearrangement uses TRBV5-1 and TRBJ2-3; 8 bases map to TRBD2. V shed 3 bases and J 5 bases; nucleotides not matched to a gene: 5. The CDR3 length is 14 residues. CDR1 is SGHRS and CDR2 is YFSETQ in the germline V gene. CDR3 protein: CASSSGGPVDTQYF. In DNA form, the CDR3 reads TGCGCCAGCAGCTCGGGGGGGCCGGTAGATACGCAGTATTTT.

This chain links TRBV5-1 with TRBJ2-7; 7 bases fit TRBD1. V dropped 4 bases and J dropped 2; count of bases not matched to a gene: 9. Germline loops: CDR1 SGHRS, CDR2 YFSETQ. This CDR3 has 15 amino acids. The CDR3 here is CASSNPGGPTYEQYF. As DNA, the CDR3 is TGCGCCAGCAGCAACCCAGGGGGACCTACCTACGAGCAGTACTTC. The full variable domain, in which reference TRBV5-1 and TRBJ2-7 provide the parts outside the CDR3, is KAGVTQTPRYLIKTRGQQVTLSCSPISGHRSVSWYQQTPGQGLQFLFEYFSETQRNKGNFPGRFSGRQFSNSRSEMNVSTLELGDSALYLCASSNPGGPTYEQYFGPGTRLTVT.

The chain employs TRBV5-4 and TRBJ2-5; TRBD2 matches 7 bases. Trimming cost V 4 bases and J 4 bases; bases outside gene matches: 10. CDR1 is SGHNT and CDR2 is YYREEE in the germline V gene (reference sequence). CDR3 size: 15 residues. DNA for the CDR3: TGTGCCAGCAGCCCGACTAGCCGGGAACGAGAGACCCAGTACTTC. It codes for CASSPTSRERETQYF.

Comment on this clone: This same CDR3 is encoded by further DNA sequences in the sample. This sequence joins TRBV19 and TRBJ1-5, with TRBD1 matching 11 bases. J was trimmed by 5 bases and V by 8 bases; bases with no gene match: 5. The CDR3 length is 14 residues. Germline V lookup: CDR1 LNHDA, CDR2 SQIVND (reference sequence). Here the CDR3 reads CASGGQGADQPQHF. The CDR3 DNA reads as TGTGCCAGTGGAGGACAGGGGGCTGATCAGCCCCAGCATTTT.

The rearrangement joins TRBV6-6 to TRBJ2-3, with TRBD1 as a possible D gene (5 bases). The V gene's germline CDR1 is MNHNY and CDR2 SVGAGI (reference sequence). The V end lost 0 bases, the J end lost 0 bases, and 7 bases lay between the germline ends. The CDR3 contains 15 residues. The CDR3, as DNA: TGTGCCAGCAGTTACTCCAGGGTCAGCACAGATACGCAGTATTTT. Protein: CASSYSRVSTDTQYF.

The rearrangement links TRBV28 to TRBJ2-2, with 12 bases that match TRBD1. This CDR3 is 15 amino acids long. Trimming took 6 bases from V and 5 from J; bases not matched to a gene: 4. The V gene's germline CDR1 is MDHEN and CDR2 SYDVKM. CDR3 sequence reads: CASRGDRGLTGELFF. The CDR3 nucleotides read TGTGCCAGCAGGGGGGACAGGGGGCTTACCGGGGAGCTGTTTTTT.

The chain is built from TRBV18 and TRBJ2-6; 7 bases are a match to TRBD1. The CDR3 is 16 amino acids. CDR1 is KGHSH and CDR2 is LQKENI in the germline V gene. V shed 5 bases and J 3 bases; nucleotides not matched to a gene: 7. The CDR3 bases are TGTGCCAGCTCAAGACAGGGTTTGAATGGGGCCAACGTCCTGACTTTC. Protein product: CASSRQGLNGANVLTF. Filled out from reference TRBV18 and TRBJ2-6, the complete variable domain reads NAGVMQNPRHLVRRRGQEARLRCSPMKGHSHVYWYRQLPEEGLKFMVYLQKENIIDESGMPKERFSAEFPKEGPSILRIQQVVRGDSAAYFCASSRQGLNGANVLTFGAGSRLTVL.

V usage is TRBV27 and J usage is TRBJ1-5; D not certain. From germline, CDR1 is MNHEY and CDR2 SMNVEV (reference sequence). Trimming pared 3 bases from V and 3 bases from J, leaving 18 bases between. The CDR3 length is 17 residues. The DNA for the CDR3 is TGTGCCAGCAGTTTCTCGCCGTCGCAGAGGGACAATCAGCCCCAGCATTTT. As protein: CASSFSPSQRDNQPQHF.

This sequence joins TRBV7-2 and TRBJ2-7; 7 bases line up with TRBD2. Losses at the gene ends were 5 bases for V and 0 bases for J; bases not matched to a gene: 7. This CDR3 is built from 15 residues. Looked up from germline, CDR1 is SGHTA and CDR2 is FQGNSA. For the CDR3, the DNA is TGTGCCAGCAGCCCCTTGCGGGGGTTCTCCTACGAGCAGTACTTC. This codes for CASSPLRGFSYEQYF.

The chain combines TRBV2 with TRBJ2-2; 7 bases agree with TRBD1. The CDR3 is 13 residues long. V was pared by 9 bases and J by 1 base, with 2 bases of the junction left unmatched. Germline-derived CDR1 and CDR2 are SNHLY and FYNNEI. This chain's CDR3 is CARGTVNTGELFF. The CDR3 DNA sequence: TGTGCCAGGGGGACAGTGAACACCGGGGAGCTGTTTTTT.

This clone appeared a single time. DNA for the CDR3: TGTGCCAGCAGCCTAACAGGGGGCAATGAAGCTTTCTTT. Its translation: CASSLTGGNEAFF. The V and J genes are TRBV9 and TRBJ1-1; 9 positions match TRBD1. CDR1 is SGDLS and CDR2 is YYNGEE in the germline V gene. V was clipped by 4 bases and J by 7 bases; unmatched bases: 5. This CDR3 is built from 13 residues.

The table lists this clone with a count of one. The chain carries TRBV5-5 and TRBJ1-1; no firm D call. This CDR3 contains 13 residues. Trimming pared 2 bases from V and 2 bases from J, leaving 7 bases between. Germline values: CDR1 SGHKS, CDR2 YYEKEE (reference sequence). CDR3 DNA: TGTGCCAGCAGCTTTTCCGGTAACACTGAAGCTTTCTTT. Translation gives CASSFSGNTEAFF.

This clone was detected only once. The V gene is TRBV19, the J gene TRBJ1-3; D call uncertain. CDR1 is LNHDA and CDR2 is SQIVND in the germline V gene (reference sequence). Between the trimmed V and J ends, which lost 3 bases and 0 bases, there was a span of 9 bases. The CDR3 is made up of 15 amino acids. The CDR3 loop reads CASSIWATSGNTIYF. The CDR3 nucleotides read TGTGCCAGTAGTATTTGGGCCACCTCTGGAAACACCATATATTTT.

The rearrangement joins TRBV9 to TRBJ2-7; D perhaps matches TRBD2 (5 bases). Trimming cost V 2 bases and J 0 bases, with 12 bases left between them. This CDR3 is built from 15 residues. Per germline, CDR1 SGDLS and CDR2 YYNGEE. The CDR3 DNA sequence: TGTGCCAGCAGCGTCAACCCGGGGAACTCCTACGAGCAGTACTTC. Translated: CASSVNPGNSYEQYF.

In this sample, this clone turned up once. The chain carries TRBV6-1 and TRBJ1-1; D is perhaps TRBD1 (5 bases). The CDR3 loop spans 14 amino acids. Trimming left V 3 bases short and J 4 bases short, with 12 bases between. Germline CDR1 MNHNS, CDR2 SASEGT. CDR3 coding DNA: TGTGCCAGCAGTGATCCACTCGGGGGCACTGAAGCTTTCTTT. It is translated as CASSDPLGGTEAFF.

This sequence joins TRBV9 and TRBJ1-1, with TRBD1 matching 8 bases. The CDR3 has 18 amino acids. J lost 5 bases, V lost 0 bases, and 15 bases had no gene match. Looked up from germline, CDR1 is SGDLS and CDR2 is YYNGEE. CDR3 in DNA: TGTGCCAGCAGCGTAGACCCCCGTGGGGAACAGGGGGGAACTGAAGCTTTCTTT. Amino acid sequence: CASSVDPRGEQGGTEAFF.